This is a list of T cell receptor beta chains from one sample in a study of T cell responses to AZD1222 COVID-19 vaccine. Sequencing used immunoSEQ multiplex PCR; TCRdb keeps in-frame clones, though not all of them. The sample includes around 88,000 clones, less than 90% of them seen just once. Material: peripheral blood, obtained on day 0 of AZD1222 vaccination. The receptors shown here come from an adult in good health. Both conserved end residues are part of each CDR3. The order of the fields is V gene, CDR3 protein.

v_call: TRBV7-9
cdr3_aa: CASSSTGGGTEAFF

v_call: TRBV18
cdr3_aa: CASSWGLVETQYF

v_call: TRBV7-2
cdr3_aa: CASSTDSFYGYTF

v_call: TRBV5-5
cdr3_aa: CASSATPYTDTQYF

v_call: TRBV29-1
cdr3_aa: CSVERLEGATYEQYF

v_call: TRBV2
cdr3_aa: CASSEYRVDQPQHF

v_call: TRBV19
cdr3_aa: CASSISENTEAFF

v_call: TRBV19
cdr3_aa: CASSKIQGNSYQPQHF

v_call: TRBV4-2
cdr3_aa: CASTEGGQTNYGYTF

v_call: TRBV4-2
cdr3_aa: CASSQAGTGLEKLFF

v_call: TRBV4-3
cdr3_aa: CASGQGTNSPLHF

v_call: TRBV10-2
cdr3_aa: CASIPDRGSQETQYF

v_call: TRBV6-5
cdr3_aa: CASGSGSGSTDTQYF

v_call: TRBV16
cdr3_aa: CASSQGAGSYNEQFF

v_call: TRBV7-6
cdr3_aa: CASSIQPPGLANQVEQFF

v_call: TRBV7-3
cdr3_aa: CASSLTGEQPQHF

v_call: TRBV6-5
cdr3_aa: CASSSGTGRTEAFF

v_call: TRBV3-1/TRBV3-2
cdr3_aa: CASSQAGELRGETQYF

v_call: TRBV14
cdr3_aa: CASSQGARSLQETQYF

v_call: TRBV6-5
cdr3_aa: CASNVYRGQDGELFF

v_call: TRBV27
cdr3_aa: CASMPLRVSFDYGYTF

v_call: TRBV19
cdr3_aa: CASSITGTGRTEAFF

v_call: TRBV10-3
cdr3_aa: CAISAGGGTTDTQYF

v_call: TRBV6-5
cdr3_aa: CASSRLGTSVNEQFF

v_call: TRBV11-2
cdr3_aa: CASSLGGPNSGGAPDTQYF

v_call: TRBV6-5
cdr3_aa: CASQGPETEAFF

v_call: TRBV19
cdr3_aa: CASSPRTGRTYF

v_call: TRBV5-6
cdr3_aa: CASSPRQGHTEAFF

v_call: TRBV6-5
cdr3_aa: CASRDPSGSGWEQYF

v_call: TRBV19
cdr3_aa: CASSIAAGTSVSTDTQYF

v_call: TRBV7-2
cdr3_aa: CASSPHPTSGIAKNIQYF

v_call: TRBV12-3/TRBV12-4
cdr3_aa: CASSLGGNYGYTF

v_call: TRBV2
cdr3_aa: CGGWGVDGYTF

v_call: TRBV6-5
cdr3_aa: CASSHIPTVYEQYF

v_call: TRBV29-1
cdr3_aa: CSVSDPGGLAGANVLTF

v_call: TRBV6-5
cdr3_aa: CASRMGQGYYEQYF

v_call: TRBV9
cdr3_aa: CASSVDDSYDTQYF

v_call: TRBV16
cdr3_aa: CASSQYGGELFF

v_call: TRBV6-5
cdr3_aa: CASTLRGHNSPLHF

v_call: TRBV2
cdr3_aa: CASSDGSNENIQYF